This T cell receptor beta chain was documented in a study of PD-1 blockade in classical Hodgkin lymphoma. The protocol was immunoSEQ multiplex PCR, while the TCRdb copy is restricted to in-frame clones and leaves out a portion. The sample has around 20,000 clones; 80% are singletons. A single count supports this clone. The germline CDR1 and CDR2 sequences are KGHSH and LQKENI. This CDR3 is built from 13 residues. The V gene lost 4 bases and the J gene lost 4 bases, with 11 bases spanning the gap. Time point of the sample: cycle 4 day 1 (C4D1), after five to seven weeks of nivolumab. Every patient had relapsed following autologous stem cell transplantation, and cohorts differed in brentuximab vedotin exposure.

The gene calls are TRBV18 and TRBJ2-7; no clear D. Sequencing used peripheral blood mononuclear cells (PBMCs), obtained before the fourth cycle of nivolumab. The source of this sequence is a human donor with classical Hodgkin lymphoma. The CDR3 DNA reads as TGTGCCAGCTCACGAAAAGACGGGTACGAGCAGTACTTC. Translating it yields CASSRKDGYEQYF.